The subject of this entry is one T cell receptor (beta chain). Profiled with immunoSEQ multiplex PCR; TCRdb holds only in-frame clones, not every one. Seen here are around 21,000 clones, 88% observed once, and the top ten hold around 20%. This CDR3 is built from 18 residues. The V segment lost 0 bases and the J segment 0 bases; nucleotides outside the gene matches: 10. Germline lookup yields CDR1 SGHDN and CDR2 FVKESK. This entry is derived from a study of T cell changes during pregnancy in multiple sclerosis. Specimen: CD8+ T cells from peripheral blood mononuclear cells, collected after pregnancy. This TCR derives from a female donor in good health, enrolled as a control in a pregnancy study. The genes are TRBV14 and TRBJ2-7; 8 nucleotides line up with TRBD2. This CDR3 reads CASSQDPRLARSSYEQYF. CDR3 sequence (DNA): TGTGCCAGCAGCCAAGACCCTCGACTAGCGAGGAGCTCCTACGAGCAGTACTTC.